Listed below are T cell receptor beta chains from one sample, sequenced in a study of blood T cell repertoires in COVID-19. Clones were read by immunoSEQ multiplex PCR, and TCRdb kept only the in-frame ones, dropping some. The sample yields about 440,000 clones, about 85% seen once. The specimen was PBMCs or T cells enriched from blood (not recorded which). The receptors were gathered from a woman in her late teens or twenties with acute COVID-19. Each CDR3 is given with its conserved first and last residue. Each record gives: V gene, D gene, clone size, J gene, CDR3 protein, CDR3 DNA. D genes are given only for firm matches. Some rows have no size entry. The others give once, few or many, or a class for an expanded clone.

TRBV7-9	-	-	TRBJ1-2	CASSPDSYGYTF	TGTGCCAGCAGCCCCGACAGCTATGGCTACACCTTC
TRBV2	-	-	TRBJ1-5	CASSGRVLQPQHF	TGTGCCAGCAGTGGCAGGGTGCTTCAGCCCCAGCATTTT
TRBV18	TRBD2	-	TRBJ2-7	CASSPLAGGGEQYF	TGTGCCAGCTCACCACTAGCGGGGGGAGGCGAGCAGTACTTC
TRBV20-1	-	-	TRBJ2-1	CSARDMNEQFF	TGCAGTGCTAGAGATATGAATGAGCAGTTCTTC
TRBV28	TRBD1	-	TRBJ1-5	CASTTDRVGNQPQHF	TGTGCCAGCACCACGGACAGGGTCGGCAATCAGCCCCAGCATTTT
TRBV3-1/TRBV3-2	-	-	TRBJ1-2	CASSQPTGSGYTF	TGTGCCAGCAGCCAACCCACCGGGTCTGGCTACACCTTC
TRBV2	TRBD2	-	TRBJ2-1	CASSETSGSREQFF	TGTGCCAGCAGTGAAACTAGCGGGAGCCGGGAGCAGTTCTTC
TRBV5-1	TRBD2	many	TRBJ2-1	CASSASGTDNEQFF	TGCGCCAGCAGCGCTAGCGGGACAGACAATGAGCAGTTCTTC
TRBV3-1/TRBV3-2	TRBD1	-	TRBJ2-7	CASSPRRQGKQGEQYF	TGTGCCAGCAGCCCCAGAAGACAGGGTAAACAAGGAGAGCAGTACTTC
TRBV5-1	TRBD1	once	TRBJ2-7	CASSLDRDRGGEQYF	TGCGCCAGCAGCTTGGATCGGGACAGGGGAGGCGAGCAGTACTTC
TRBV6-2/TRBV6-3	TRBD2	-	TRBJ2-7	CASSYLGLAGFEQYF	TGTGCCAGCAGTTATCTGGGACTAGCGGGTTTCGAGCAGTACTTC
TRBV24-1	-	-	TRBJ2-1	CATSGRGSYNEQFF	TGTGCCACCAGTGGGCGGGGCTCCTACAATGAGCAGTTCTTC
TRBV5-1	TRBD2	few	TRBJ2-7	CASSSKTSGSSYEQYF	TGCGCCAGCAGCTCAAAGACTAGCGGGAGCTCCTACGAGCAGTACTTC
TRBV29-1	TRBD1	-	TRBJ1-2	CSVVDRGGYTF	TGCAGCGTGGTTGACAGGGGGGGCTACACCTTC
TRBV7-6	-	-	TRBJ2-7	CASSQGPGQSYEQYF	TGTGCCAGCAGTCAAGGCCCGGGACAATCCTACGAGCAGTACTTC
TRBV15	TRBD1	-	TRBJ1-2	CATSPRTGNYGYTF	TGTGCCACCAGCCCCCGGACAGGAAACTATGGCTACACCTTC
TRBV19	-	few	TRBJ1-5	CASSIDLDSWQPQHF	TGTGCCAGTAGTATCGATTTAGACAGTTGGCAGCCCCAGCATTTT
TRBV7-9	-	-	TRBJ1-1	CASSPWASNTEAFF	TGTGCCAGCAGCCCCTGGGCCTCGAACACTGAAGCTTTCTTT
TRBV19	-	-	TRBJ1-2	CASSIGGVGYTF	TGTGCCAGTAGTATAGGGGGGGTCGGCTACACCTTC
TRBV19	-	-	TRBJ2-3	CASSIMGRGVTDTQYF	TGTGCCAGTAGTATCATGGGCAGGGGGGTCACAGATACGCAGTATTTT
TRBV9	-	-	TRBJ2-7	CASSVGAGDKYEQYF	TGTGCCAGCAGCGTAGGAGCGGGTGATAAGTACGAGCAGTACTTC
TRBV25-1	-	-	TRBJ2-1	CASSRGHKHNEQFF	TGTGCCAGCAGTAGGGGACACAAACACAATGAGCAGTTCTTC
TRBV2	-	-	TRBJ1-1	CASSVNTEAFF	TGTGCCAGTTCGGTGAACACTGAAGCTTTCTTT
TRBV19	-	-	TRBJ1-3	CASSPGHPDGENTIYF	TGTGCCAGTAGTCCGGGACACCCCGACGGAGAAAACACCATATATTTT
TRBV15	-	-	TRBJ2-5	CATSGWDARGETQYF	TGTGCCACCAGCGGTTGGGACGCCCGGGGGGAGACCCAGTACTTC
TRBV4-3	-	-	TRBJ2-7	CASSVSVSYEQYF	TGCGCCAGCAGCGTTAGCGTCTCCTACGAGCAGTACTTC
TRBV5-4	TRBD1	-	TRBJ1-2	CASSLGTGPARSYGYTF	TGTGCCAGCAGCTTAGGGACAGGGCCAGCCCGAAGTTATGGCTACACCTTC
TRBV9	-	-	TRBJ2-7	CASSVYGDSEQYF	TGTGCCAGCAGCGTATATGGGGACTCCGAGCAGTACTTC
TRBV7-9	-	-	TRBJ1-4	CASSSSQGSNEKLFF	TGTGCCAGCAGCTCTTCTCAGGGCTCTAATGAAAAACTGTTTTTT
TRBV4-1	TRBD1	once	TRBJ1-2	CASSQDGQGLGGYTF	TGCGCCAGCAGCCAAGACGGACAGGGTCTAGGAGGCTACACCTTC
TRBV10-3	-	-	TRBJ1-1	CAISESQGNTEAFF	TGTGCCATCAGTGAGTCCCAGGGTAACACTGAAGCTTTCTTT
TRBV15	-	-	TRBJ1-3	CATSPRGGKGNTIYF	TGTGCCACCAGTCCCCGGGGGGGTAAAGGAAACACCATATATTTT
TRBV28	TRBD1	-	TRBJ2-2	CASSRPPDRGFGELFF	TGTGCCAGCAGTAGGCCCCCTGACAGGGGGTTCGGGGAGCTGTTTTTT
TRBV5-1	TRBD1	-	TRBJ2-2	CASSSADRVLFTGELFF	TGCGCCAGCAGCTCTGCGGACAGGGTTTTGTTCACCGGGGAGCTGTTTTTT
TRBV7-9	TRBD1	-	TRBJ2-7	CASSVGQTSYEQYF	TGTGCCAGCAGCGTGGGACAGACCTCCTACGAGCAGTACTTC
TRBV18	-	once	TRBJ2-7	CASSYIQENEQYF	TGTGCCAGCTCCTACATCCAGGAAAACGAGCAGTACTTC
TRBV27	-	-	TRBJ2-7	CASSLQGSSYEQYF	TGTGCCAGCAGTTTACAGGGCAGTTCCTACGAGCAGTACTTC